The 17 T cell receptor beta chains reported below all come from one sample, sequenced in a study of response to subunit inactivated influenza vaccine. TCRdb ran MiXCR on the RT-PCR reads and lists one entry per CDR3 protein. The table has hundreds of thousands of distinct CDR3 sequences, 7.6% seen once. The specimen was PBMCs from blood, collected around 25 months after vaccination. Receptor source: a man aged 45-69 years who received an inactivated influenza vaccine.

The sample holds many counts of this clonotype. The CDR3 DNA is TGTGCCAGCAGGTCCAAGACAGGAATCTATGGCTACACCTTC. As protein: CASRSKTGIYGYTF. This sequence joins TRBV12-3 or TRBV12-4 and TRBJ1-2; D might be TRBD1 (6 bases). The CDR3 has 14 amino acids. V was shortened by 6 bases and J by 4 bases, with 15 bases between the two germline ends.

This clonotype was seen more than once but under ten times. This chain joins TRBV7-2 and TRBJ2-7; D is unclear. Germline CDR1 reads SGHTA; CDR2 reads FQGNSA. The CDR3 totals 13 residues. V was trimmed by 1 base and J by 7 bases, leaving 11 bases between them. CDR3 in amino acids: CASSLDKWREQYF. CDR3 DNA: TGTGCCAGCAGCTTAGATAAGTGGCGGGAGCAGTACTTC.

The rearrangement joins TRBV6-5 to TRBJ2-3; 9 bases are shared with TRBD2. Per the germline V gene, CDR1 is MNHEY and CDR2 is SVGAGI. The CDR3 totals 17 residues. The junction had 6 bases not matched to a gene; V was cut back by 2 bases and J by 0 bases. The CDR3 DNA reads as TGTGCCAGCAGTTACGCGGGAGGGCCCCGGAGCACAGATACGCAGTATTTT. Residues: CASSYAGGPRSTDTQYF.

Only a few counts were recorded for this clonotype. This chain connects TRBV12-3 or TRBV12-4 to TRBJ2-5, with 7 bases lining up with TRBD2. J lost 5 bases, V lost 6 bases, and 12 bases had no gene match. This CDR3 is built from 15 residues. The CDR3: CASRSGGSAFETQYF. The CDR3 DNA reads TGTGCCAGCAGGTCAGGCGGGAGTGCCTTTGAGACCCAGTACTTC.

In its sample, this clonotype was seen a few times. The chain combines TRBV11-2 with TRBJ2-1; D perhaps matches TRBD2 (7 bases). Trimming took 11 bases from V and 0 from J, leaving 29 bases between them. Germline assignment: CDR1 SGHAT and CDR2 FQNNGV. This CDR3 is built from 19 residues. For the CDR3, the DNA is TGTGCCCGCTGTGTCGGGGGGCCAGGGTCGCGTGGCTCCTACAATGAGCAGTTCTTC. This translates into CARCVGGPGSRGSYNEQFF.

This chain uses TRBV4-2 with TRBJ2-3; D unresolved. Germline V CDR1 and CDR2: LGHNA, YNFKEQ. The CDR3 totals 14 residues. V lost 0 bases, J lost 0 bases, and 4 bases lay in between. CDR3 sequence (DNA): TGTGCCAGCAGCCAAGATCGTAGCACAGATACGCAGTATTTT. Its protein product is CASSQDRSTDTQYF.

This clonotype was seen repeatedly, ten times or more. The chain carries TRBV4-1 and TRBJ1-4; D is perhaps TRBD1 (5 bases). The CDR3 length is 23 residues. V lost 0 bases to trimming and J lost 5 bases, with 34 bases between them. Germline loops: CDR1 MGHRA, CDR2 YSYEKL. The CDR3 coding sequence is TGCGCCAGCAGCCAAGATCTACCCAGGGAAAGTCTGGGGGAGGCCGAGAAAAATGAAAAACTGTTTTTT. Its translation: CASSQDLPRESLGEAEKNEKLFF.

This clonotype was counted at least ten times. V is TRBV20-1 and J is TRBJ1-1; perhaps TRBD1 as D (5 bases). V was trimmed by 6 bases and J by 5 bases, leaving 19 bases between them. This CDR3 comprises 14 residues. Looked up from germline, CDR1 is DFQATT and CDR2 is SNEGSKA (reference sequence). CDR3 in DNA: TGCAGTGCGTGGACCCCTGGGGGAGAGACTGAAGCTTTCTTT. Its translation is CSAWTPGGETEAFF.

V gene TRBV10-3 combines with J gene TRBJ2-7; a possible D gene is TRBD1 (6 bases). Trimming cost V 7 bases and J 3 bases, with 10 bases left between them. Germline CDR1 is ENHRY and CDR2 is SYGVKD. The CDR3 spans 12 residues. The CDR3 region has the DNA TGTGCCATCAAGGGGGATGACTACGAGCAGTACTTC. This gives the protein CAIKGDDYEQYF.

This clonotype was detected ten times or more. This rearrangement joins TRBV7-6 to TRBJ2-1, with D possibly TRBD1 on 5 matching bases. The length of the CDR3 is 14 residues. Trimming stripped 2 bases from V and 5 bases from J, with 10 bases between. Germline lookup yields CDR1 SGHVS and CDR2 FNYEAQ. For the CDR3, the DNA is TGTGCCAGCAGCTTAACCAGGGAAAACAATGAGCAGTTCTTC. Protein: CASSLTRENNEQFF.

Only a few counts were recorded for this clonotype. The CDR3 here is CASSQDRGWNEKLFF. For the CDR3, the DNA is TGCGCCAGCAGCCAGGACAGAGGATGGAATGAAAAACTGTTTTTT. J is TRBJ1-4 and V is TRBV4-3, with D possibly matching TRBD1 (6 bases). Per germline, CDR1 LGHNA and CDR2 YSLEER. The V gene lost 3 bases and the J gene lost 5 bases, with 13 bases spanning the gap. The CDR3 runs to 15 residues.

The chain carries TRBV4-1 and TRBJ1-2; the D gene is possibly TRBD1 (6 bases). This CDR3 comprises 15 residues. Germline V gives CDR1 MGHRA, CDR2 YSYEKL. The V and J ends lost 0 bases and 5 bases respectively, with 13 bases between them. CDR3 sequence (DNA): TGCGCCAGCAGCCAAGAGCCGGGGGCGAGTTATGGCTACACCTTC. It translates to CASSQEPGASYGYTF.

The chain employs TRBV4-2 and TRBJ1-1, with unresolved D. This CDR3 has 14 residues. The V end was cut by 1 base, the J end by 6 bases, with 12 bases between. Germline CDR1 LGHNA, CDR2 YNFKEQ. The CDR3 DNA reads as TGTGCCAGCAGCCAAGTGGAGGCGGGGTCTGAAGCTTTCTTT. Encoded protein: CASSQVEAGSEAFF.

This clonotype was found a few times. CDR3 bases: TGTGCCAGCAGCCCGGCTAATCGGGTATCTAATGAAAAACTGTTTTTT. As protein: CASSPANRVSNEKLFF. The chain has TRBV12-3 or TRBV12-4 and TRBJ1-4, with no clear D. This CDR3 spans 16 amino acids. V lost 6 bases, J lost 3 bases, and 17 bases lay in between.

This clonotype was seen more than once but under ten times. V and J are TRBV14 and TRBJ2-1; possibly TRBD1 or TRBD2 for D (5 bases each). This CDR3 comprises 13 residues. The germline gives CDR1 SGHDN, CDR2 FVKESK. V was clipped by 1 base and J by 8 bases, with 9 bases between them. The chain's CDR3 is CASSQARGHEQFF. For the CDR3, the DNA is TGTGCCAGCAGCCAAGCTAGGGGACATGAGCAGTTCTTC.

This clonotype has a count of ten or more. The chain carries TRBV9 and TRBJ2-1, with 8 bases identical to TRBD2. CDR1 and CDR2 (germline): SGDLS, YYNGEE. The CDR3 covers 16 residues. J was trimmed by 4 bases and V by 3 bases; bases with no gene match: 9. The CDR3 loop is CASSAMGSGMYNEQFF. CDR3 coding DNA: TGTGCCAGCAGCGCCATGGGTAGCGGGATGTACAATGAGCAGTTCTTC. The full variable domain, its missing parts supplied by reference TRBV9 and TRBJ2-1, is DSGVTQTPKHLITATGQRVTLRCSPRSGDLSVYWYQQSLDQGLQFLIQYYNGEERAKGNILERFSAQQFPDLHSELNLSSLELGDSALYFCASSAMGSGMYNEQFFGPGTRLTVL.

V usage is TRBV5-6 and J usage is TRBJ2-1; TRBD2 matches at 11 bases. CDR1 and CDR2 from the germline V gene are SGHDT and YYEEEE. V dropped 4 bases and J dropped 9; count of bases not matched to a gene: 6. The CDR3 covers 14 residues. The CDR3 loop is CASSRGLAGSEQFF. CDR3 in DNA: TGTGCCAGCAGCCGTGGACTAGCGGGTAGTGAGCAGTTCTTC.